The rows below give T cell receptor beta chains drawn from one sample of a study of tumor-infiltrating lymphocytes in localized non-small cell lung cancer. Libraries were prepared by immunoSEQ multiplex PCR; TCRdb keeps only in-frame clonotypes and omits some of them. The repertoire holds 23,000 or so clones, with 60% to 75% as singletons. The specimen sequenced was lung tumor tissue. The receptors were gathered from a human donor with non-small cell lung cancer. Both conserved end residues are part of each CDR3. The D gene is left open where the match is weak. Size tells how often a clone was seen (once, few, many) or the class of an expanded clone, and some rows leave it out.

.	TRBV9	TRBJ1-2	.	TGTGCCAGCAGCGTAGGGGGGGGAGGCGGCTACACCTTC	CASSVGGGGGYTF
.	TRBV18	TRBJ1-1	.	TGTGCCAGCTCACCGCCACAGGGCACTGAAGCTTTCTTT	CASSPPQGTEAFF
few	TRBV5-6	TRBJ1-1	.	TGTGCCAGCAGCGGGGTACAGAAGATGAACACTGAAGCTTTCTTT	CASSGVQKMNTEAFF
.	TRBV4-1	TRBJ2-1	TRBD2	TGCGCCAGCAGCCAAGCGGTCGTATTGGGGGGGGTCAATGAGCAGTTCTTC	CASSQAVVLGGVNEQFF
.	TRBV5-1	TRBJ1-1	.	TGCGCCAGCAGCTTGGTGGTGAACACTGAAGCTTTCTTT	CASSLVVNTEAFF
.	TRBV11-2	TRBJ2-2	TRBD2	TGTGCCAGCAGCTCTGTGGGACTACCAACCGGGGAGCTGTTTTTT	CASSSVGLPTGELFF
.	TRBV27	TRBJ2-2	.	TGTGCCAGCAGTTTATACACCGGGGAGCTGTTTTTT	CASSLYTGELFF
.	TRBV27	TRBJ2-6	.	TGTGCCAGCAGTTTGGCTGGGGCCAACGTCCTGACTTTC	CASSLAGANVLTF
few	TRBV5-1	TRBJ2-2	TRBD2	TGCGCCAGCAGCCAGACTAGCGGGGAAACCGGGGAGCTGTTTTTT	CASSQTSGETGELFF
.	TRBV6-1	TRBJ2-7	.	TGTGCCAGCAGTGAAGTTCGTCCCGAGCAGTACTTC	CASSEVRPEQYF
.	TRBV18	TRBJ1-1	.	TGTGCCAGCTCCCCGCAGATAAGGGGGAACACTGAAGCTTTCTTT	CASSPQIRGNTEAFF
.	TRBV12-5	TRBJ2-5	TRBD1	TGTGCTAGTGGTTTGGGGACAGGGGCCGCTGGAGAGACCCAGTACTTC	CASGLGTGAAGETQYF
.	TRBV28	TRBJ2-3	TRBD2	TGTGCCAGCAGTTTTGGCGCGGGGGGCGGAGGGATCACAGATACGCAGTATTTT	CASSFGAGGGGITDTQYF
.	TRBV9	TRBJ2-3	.	TGTGCCAGCAGCGGCCTCACAGATACGCAGTATTTT	CASSGLTDTQYF
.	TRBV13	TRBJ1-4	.	TGTGCCAGCAGCTTTAGGGCAGATAATGAAAAACTGTTTTTT	CASSFRADNEKLFF
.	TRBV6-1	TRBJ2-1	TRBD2	TGTGCCAGCAGTGAAAGAGGCTTAGCGGGTTACAATGAGCAGTTCTTC	CASSERGLAGYNEQFF
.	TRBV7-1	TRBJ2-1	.	TGTGCCAGCAGCTTAGGCGCGGATGAGCAGTTCTTC	CASSLGADEQFF
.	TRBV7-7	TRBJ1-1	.	TGTGCCAGCAGCTTAACGGCGAACACTGAAGCTTTCTTT	CASSLTANTEAFF
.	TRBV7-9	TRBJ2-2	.	TGTGCCAGCAGCTTAGGGGCGGCGAACACCGGGGAGCTGTTTTTT	CASSLGAANTGELFF
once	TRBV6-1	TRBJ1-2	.	TGTGCCAGCTATACGGGCATACCTAACTATGGCTACACCTTC	CASYTGIPNYGYTF
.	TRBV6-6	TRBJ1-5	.	TGTGCCAGCAGTTCCGGGACTCTCAATCAGCCCCAGCATTTT	CASSSGTLNQPQHF
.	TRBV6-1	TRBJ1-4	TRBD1	TGTGCCAGCAGTGTAGGCAGGGGGCTTGAAAAACTGTTTTTT	CASSVGRGLEKLFF
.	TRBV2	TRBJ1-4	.	TGTGCCAGCAGTTTCCGAATTACGGAAAAACTGTTTTTT	CASSFRITEKLFF
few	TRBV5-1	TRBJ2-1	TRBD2	TGCGCCAGCAGCTCGGGACTACATCTCGATGAGCAGTTCTTC	CASSSGLHLDEQFF
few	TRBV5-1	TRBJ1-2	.	TGCGCCAGCAGCTTGGCCGGGCGGTATTCCCCTAACTATGGCTACACCTTC	CASSLAGRYSPNYGYTF
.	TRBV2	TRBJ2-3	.	TGTGCCAGCAGTGAGGGGGAGGATACGCAGTATTTT	CASSEGEDTQYF
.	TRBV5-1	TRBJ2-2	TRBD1	TGCGCCAGCAGCTTGGGGGACAGAGGACGAAACGGGGAGCTGTTTTTT	CASSLGDRGRNGELFF
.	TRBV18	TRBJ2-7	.	TGTGCCAGCTCACCAGCGGCGGGACCATTAGGCGAGCAGTACTTC	CASSPAAGPLGEQYF
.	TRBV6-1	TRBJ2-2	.	TGTGCCAGCAGTCCCCGACTCAGGGGGGCCGGGGAGCTGTTTTTT	CASSPRLRGAGELFF
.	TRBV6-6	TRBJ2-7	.	TGTGCCAGCAGTCGCCCGGGACACTCCTACGAGCAGTACTTC	CASSRPGHSYEQYF
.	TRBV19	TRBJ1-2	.	TGTGCCAGTAGTCTGGACGGTAACTATGGCTACACCTTC	CASSLDGNYGYTF
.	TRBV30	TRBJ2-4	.	TGTGCCTGGAGTGAGGTCGGGGACATTCAGTACTTC	CAWSEVGDIQYF
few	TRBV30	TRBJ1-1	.	TGTGCCTGGAGTGCGCTTACAGGGTTTCCGGACACTGAAGCTTTCTTT	CAWSALTGFPDTEAFF
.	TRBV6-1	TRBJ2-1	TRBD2	TGTGCCAGCAGACAAAGCGGGAGTCGGCTGTTCTTC	CASRQSGSRLFF
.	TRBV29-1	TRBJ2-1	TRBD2	TGCAGCGTTGGTTCGTATAGCGGGAGGGCTGAGCAGTTCTTC	CSVGSYSGRAEQFF
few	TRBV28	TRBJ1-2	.	TGTGCCAGCAGTCCCCCCCCCGGGCATGGCTACACCTTC	CASSPPPGHGYTF
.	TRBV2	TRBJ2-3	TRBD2	TGTGCCAGCAGTGAGGCGGGGGAAGATACGCAGTATTTT	CASSEAGEDTQYF
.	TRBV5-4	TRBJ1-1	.	TGTGCCAGCAGCTTCGGGACACCTATGAACACTGAAGCTTTCTTT	CASSFGTPMNTEAFF
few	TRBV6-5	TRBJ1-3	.	TGTGCCAGCAGGGGGCTTACTGGAAACACCATATATTTT	CASRGLTGNTIYF
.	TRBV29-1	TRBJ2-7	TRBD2	TGCAGCGTTGGCCTAGCGGGGAGATACGAGCAGTACTTC	CSVGLAGRYEQYF
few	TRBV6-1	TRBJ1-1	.	TGTGCCAGCAGTGATACTCAACAGAGGCCTTTCTTT	CASSDTQQRPFF
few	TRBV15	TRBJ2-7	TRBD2	TGTGCCACCAGCAGAGAAAGCGGGGACGAGCAGTACTTC	CATSRESGDEQYF
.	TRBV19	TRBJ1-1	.	TGTGCCAGTAGTATAAGGAGGGGCAGAGCTTTCTTT	CASSIRRGRAFF
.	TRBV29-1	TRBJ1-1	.	TGCAGCGGTAACTGGGACACTGAAGCTTTCTTT	CSGNWDTEAFF
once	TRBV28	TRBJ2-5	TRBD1	TGTGCCAGCAGTCACCGACAGGGGACGGGGGAGACCCAGTACTTC	CASSHRQGTGETQYF
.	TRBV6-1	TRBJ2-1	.	TGTGCCAGCAGTGAAAACAGGGCGGATGAGCAGTTCTTC	CASSENRADEQFF
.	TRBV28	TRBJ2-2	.	TGTGCCAGCAGTTTGTCCCGGATTACCGGGGAGCTGTTTTTT	CASSLSRITGELFF
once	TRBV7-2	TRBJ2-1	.	TGTGCCAGCAGTCGCTCTAGCGCCAGCTCCTACAATGAGCAGTTCTTC	CASSRSSASSYNEQFF
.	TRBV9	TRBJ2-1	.	TGTGCCAGCAGCGGTCCCGAGACTACCAATGAGCAGTTCTTC	CASSGPETTNEQFF
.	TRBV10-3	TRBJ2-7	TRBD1	TGTGCCATCAGTGAAAACCCTTCAGGGGGCAGTTACGAGCAGTACTTC	CAISENPSGGSYEQYF